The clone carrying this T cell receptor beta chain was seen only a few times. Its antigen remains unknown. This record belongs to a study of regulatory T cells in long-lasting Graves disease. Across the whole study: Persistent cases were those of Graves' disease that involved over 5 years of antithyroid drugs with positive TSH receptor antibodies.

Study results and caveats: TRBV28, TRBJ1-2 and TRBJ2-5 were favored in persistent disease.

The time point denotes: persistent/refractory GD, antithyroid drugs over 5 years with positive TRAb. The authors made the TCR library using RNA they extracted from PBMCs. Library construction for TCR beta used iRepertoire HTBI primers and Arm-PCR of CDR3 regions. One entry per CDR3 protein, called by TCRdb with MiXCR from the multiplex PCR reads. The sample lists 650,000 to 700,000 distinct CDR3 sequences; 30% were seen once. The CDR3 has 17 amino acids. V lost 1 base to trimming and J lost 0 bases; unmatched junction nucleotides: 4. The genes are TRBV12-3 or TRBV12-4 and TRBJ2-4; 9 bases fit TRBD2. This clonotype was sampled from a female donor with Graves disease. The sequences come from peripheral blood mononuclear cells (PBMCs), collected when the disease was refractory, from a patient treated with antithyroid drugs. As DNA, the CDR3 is TGTGCCAGCAGTTTAGAGTCACTAGCGGGAGCCAAAAACATTCAGTACTTC. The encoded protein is CASSLESLAGAKNIQYF.